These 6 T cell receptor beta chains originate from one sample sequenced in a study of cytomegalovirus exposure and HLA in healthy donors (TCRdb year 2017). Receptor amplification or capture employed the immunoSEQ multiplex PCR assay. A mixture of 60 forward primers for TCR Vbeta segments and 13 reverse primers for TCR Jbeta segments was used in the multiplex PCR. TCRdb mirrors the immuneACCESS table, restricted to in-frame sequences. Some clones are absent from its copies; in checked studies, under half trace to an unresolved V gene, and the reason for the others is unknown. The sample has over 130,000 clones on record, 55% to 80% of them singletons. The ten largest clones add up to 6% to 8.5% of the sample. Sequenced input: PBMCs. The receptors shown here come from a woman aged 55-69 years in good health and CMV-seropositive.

The CDR3 loop is CASSLGQGAFGYTF. DNA for the CDR3: TGTGCCAGCAGCTTAGGACAGGGGGCGTTTGGCTACACCTTC. The rearrangement joins TRBV7-8 to TRBJ1-2, with 10 nucleotides matching TRBD1. V lost 1 base to trimming and J lost 7 bases; unmatched junction nucleotides: 3. Germline V gene data show CDR1 as SGHVS and CDR2 as FQNEAQ. CDR3 size: 14 residues.

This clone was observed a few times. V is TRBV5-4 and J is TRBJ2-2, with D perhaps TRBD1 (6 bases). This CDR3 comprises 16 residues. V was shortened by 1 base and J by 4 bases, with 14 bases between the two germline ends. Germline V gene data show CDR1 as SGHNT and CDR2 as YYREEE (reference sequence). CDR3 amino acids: CASSLTAGAGTGELFF. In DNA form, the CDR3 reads TGTGCCAGCAGCTTGACGGCAGGGGCTGGCACCGGGGAGCTGTTTTTT.

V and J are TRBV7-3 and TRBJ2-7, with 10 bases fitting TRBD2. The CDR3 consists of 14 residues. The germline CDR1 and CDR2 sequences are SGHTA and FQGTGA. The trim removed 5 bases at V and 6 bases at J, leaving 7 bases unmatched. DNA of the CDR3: TGTGCCAGCAGCACTAGCGGGAATGTCGGCGAGCAGTACTTC. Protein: CASSTSGNVGEQYF.

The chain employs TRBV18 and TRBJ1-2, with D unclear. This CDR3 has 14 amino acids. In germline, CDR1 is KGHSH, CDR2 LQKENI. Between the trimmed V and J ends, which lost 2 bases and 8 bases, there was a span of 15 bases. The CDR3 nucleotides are TGTGCCAGCTCACCAAGCGGCAGGATGAGGGGCTACACCTTC. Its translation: CASSPSGRMRGYTF. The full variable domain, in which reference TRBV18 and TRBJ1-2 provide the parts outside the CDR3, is NAGVMQNPRHLVRRRGQEARLRCSPMKGHSHVYWYRQLPEEGLKFMVYLQKENIIDESGMPKERFSAEFPKEGPSILRIQQVVRGDSAAYFCASSPSGRMRGYTFGSGTRLTVV.

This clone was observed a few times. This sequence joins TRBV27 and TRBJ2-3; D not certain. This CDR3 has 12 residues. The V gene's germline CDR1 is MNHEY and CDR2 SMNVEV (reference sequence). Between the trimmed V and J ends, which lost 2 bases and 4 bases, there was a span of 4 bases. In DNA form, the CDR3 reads TGTGCCAGCAGTTTAGCGCCAGATACGCAGTATTTT. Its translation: CASSLAPDTQYF.

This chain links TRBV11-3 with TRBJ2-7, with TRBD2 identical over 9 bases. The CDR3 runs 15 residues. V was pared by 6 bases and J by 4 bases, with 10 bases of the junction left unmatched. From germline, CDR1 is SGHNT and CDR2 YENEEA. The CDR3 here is CASSQLAGSQYEQYF. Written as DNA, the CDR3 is TGTGCCAGCAGTCAGCTAGCGGGGAGCCAATACGAGCAGTACTTC.